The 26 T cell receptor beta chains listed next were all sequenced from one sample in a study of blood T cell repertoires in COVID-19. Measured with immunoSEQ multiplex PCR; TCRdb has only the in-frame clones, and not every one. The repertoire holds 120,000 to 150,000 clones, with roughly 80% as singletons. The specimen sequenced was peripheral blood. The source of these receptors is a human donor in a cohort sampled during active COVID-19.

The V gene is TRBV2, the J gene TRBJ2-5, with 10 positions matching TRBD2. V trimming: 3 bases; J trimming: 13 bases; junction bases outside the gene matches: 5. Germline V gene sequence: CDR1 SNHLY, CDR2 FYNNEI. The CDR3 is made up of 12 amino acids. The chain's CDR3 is CASSEVAGGPYF. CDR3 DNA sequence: TGTGCCAGCAGTGAGGTAGCGGGGGGTCCGTACTTC.

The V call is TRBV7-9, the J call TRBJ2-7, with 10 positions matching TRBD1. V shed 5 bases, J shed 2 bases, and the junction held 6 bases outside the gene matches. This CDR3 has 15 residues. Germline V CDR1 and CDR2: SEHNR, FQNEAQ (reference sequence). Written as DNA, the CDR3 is TGTGCCAGCAGCCCGACCGGGACAGGGGCCTACGAGCAGTACGTC. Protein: CASSPTGTGAYEQYV.

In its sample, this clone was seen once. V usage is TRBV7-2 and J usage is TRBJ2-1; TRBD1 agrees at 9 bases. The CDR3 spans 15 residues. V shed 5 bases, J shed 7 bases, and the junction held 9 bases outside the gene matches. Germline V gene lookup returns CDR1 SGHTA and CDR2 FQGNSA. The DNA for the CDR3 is TGTGCCAGCAGCCCCGGACAGGGGCATGGGAATGAGCAGTTCTTC. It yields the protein CASSPGQGHGNEQFF.

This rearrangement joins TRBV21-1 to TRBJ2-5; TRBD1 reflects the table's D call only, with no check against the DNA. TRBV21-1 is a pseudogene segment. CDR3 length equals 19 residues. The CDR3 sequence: CASSFQGRHRGPNQETQYF. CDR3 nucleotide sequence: TGTGCCAGCAGTTTCCAAGGACGACACAGGGGCCCCAACCAAGAGACCCAGTACTTC.

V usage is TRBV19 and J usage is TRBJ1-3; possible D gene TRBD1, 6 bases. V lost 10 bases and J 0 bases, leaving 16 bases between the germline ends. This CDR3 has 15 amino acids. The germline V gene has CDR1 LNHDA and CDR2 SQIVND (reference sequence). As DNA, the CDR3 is TGTGCCACCCTTCTGAGGGGGACCTCTGGAAACACCATATATTTT. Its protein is CATLLRGTSGNTIYF.

CDR3 sequence (DNA): TGTGCCATCAGGACAGATAACAATGAGCAGTTCTTC. Translation: CAIRTDNNEQFF. The chain carries TRBV10-3 and TRBJ2-1, with D perhaps matching TRBD1 (5 bases). Per the germline V gene, CDR1 is ENHRY and CDR2 is SYGVKD. This CDR3 has 12 residues. V lost 6 bases and J 5 bases, leaving 8 bases between the germline ends.

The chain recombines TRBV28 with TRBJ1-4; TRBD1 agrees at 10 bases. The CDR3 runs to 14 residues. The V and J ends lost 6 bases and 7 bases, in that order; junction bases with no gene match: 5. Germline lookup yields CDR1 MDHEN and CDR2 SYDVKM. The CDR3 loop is CASRHRTGGEKLFF. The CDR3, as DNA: TGTGCCAGCAGACACCGGACAGGGGGTGAAAAACTGTTTTTT. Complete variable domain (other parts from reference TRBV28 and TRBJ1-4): DVKVTQSSRYLVKRTGEKVFLECVQDMDHENMFWYRQDPGLGLRLIYFSYDVKMKEKGDIPEGYSVSREKKERFSLILESASTNQTSMYLCASRHRTGGEKLFFGSGTQLSVL.

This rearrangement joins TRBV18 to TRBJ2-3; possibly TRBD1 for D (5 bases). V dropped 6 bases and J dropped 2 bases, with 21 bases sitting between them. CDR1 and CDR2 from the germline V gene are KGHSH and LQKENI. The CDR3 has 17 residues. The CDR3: CASSPSSGALPTDTQYF. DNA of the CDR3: TGTGCCAGCTCCCCGTCGTCTGGGGCCCTACCCACAGATACGCAGTATTTT.

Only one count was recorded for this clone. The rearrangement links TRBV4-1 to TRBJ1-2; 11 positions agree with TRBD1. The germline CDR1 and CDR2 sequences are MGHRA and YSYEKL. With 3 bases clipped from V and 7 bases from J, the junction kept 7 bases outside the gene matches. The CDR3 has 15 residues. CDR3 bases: TGCGCCAGCAGCCAGGCTACCGGGACAGGGGGTGGCTACACCTTC. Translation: CASSQATGTGGGYTF.

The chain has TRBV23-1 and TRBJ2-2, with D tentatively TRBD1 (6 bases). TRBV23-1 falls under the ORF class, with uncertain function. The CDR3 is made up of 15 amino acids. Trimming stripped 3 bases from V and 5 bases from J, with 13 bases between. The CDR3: CASSQGRGKTGELFF. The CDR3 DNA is TGCGCCAGCAGTCAGGGCAGGGGCAAGACCGGGGAGCTGTTTTTT.

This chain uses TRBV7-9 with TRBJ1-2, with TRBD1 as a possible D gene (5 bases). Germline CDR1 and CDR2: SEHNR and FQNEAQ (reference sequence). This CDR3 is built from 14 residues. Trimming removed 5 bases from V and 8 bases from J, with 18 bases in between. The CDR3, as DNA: TGTGCCAGCAGCCTTTATCAGGGCCATGGAGGCTACACCTTC. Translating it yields CASSLYQGHGGYTF.

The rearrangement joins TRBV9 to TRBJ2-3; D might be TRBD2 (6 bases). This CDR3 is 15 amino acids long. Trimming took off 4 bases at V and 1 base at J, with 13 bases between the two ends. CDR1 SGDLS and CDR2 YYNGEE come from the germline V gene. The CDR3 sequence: CASSPRPSGTDTQYF. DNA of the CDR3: TGTGCCAGCAGCCCGAGGCCTAGCGGCACAGATACGCAGTATTTT. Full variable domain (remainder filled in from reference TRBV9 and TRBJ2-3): DSGVTQTPKHLITATGQRVTLRCSPRSGDLSVYWYQQSLDQGLQFLIQYYNGEERAKGNILERFSAQQFPDLHSELNLSSLELGDSALYFCASSPRPSGTDTQYFGPGTRLTVL.

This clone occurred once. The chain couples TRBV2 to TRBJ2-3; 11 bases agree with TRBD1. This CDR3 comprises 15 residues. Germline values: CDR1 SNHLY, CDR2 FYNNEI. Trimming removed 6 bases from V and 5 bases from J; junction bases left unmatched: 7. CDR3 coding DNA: TGTGCCAGCAGCCCCAGGACAGGGGGCTTAGATACGCAGTATTTT. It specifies CASSPRTGGLDTQYF.

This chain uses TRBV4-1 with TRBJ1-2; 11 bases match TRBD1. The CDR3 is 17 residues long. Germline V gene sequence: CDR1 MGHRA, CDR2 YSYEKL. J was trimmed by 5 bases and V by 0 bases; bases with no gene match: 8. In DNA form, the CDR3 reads TGCGCCAGCAGCCAAGATACGTTGGGGACAGGGGGTTATGGCTACACCTTC. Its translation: CASSQDTLGTGGYGYTF.

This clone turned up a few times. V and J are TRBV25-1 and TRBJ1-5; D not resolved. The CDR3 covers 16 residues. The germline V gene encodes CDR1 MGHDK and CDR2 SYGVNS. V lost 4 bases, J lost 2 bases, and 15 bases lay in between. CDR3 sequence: CASSVGGSGGNQPQHF. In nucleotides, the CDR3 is TGTGCCAGCAGTGTCGGTGGATCCGGGGGCAATCAGCCCCAGCATTTT. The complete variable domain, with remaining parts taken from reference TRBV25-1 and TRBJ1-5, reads EADIYQTPRYLVIGTGKKITLECSQTMGHDKMYWYQQDPGMELHLIHYSYGVNSTEKGDLSSESTVSRIRTEHFPLTLESARPSHTSQYLCASSVGGSGGNQPQHFGDGTRLSIL.

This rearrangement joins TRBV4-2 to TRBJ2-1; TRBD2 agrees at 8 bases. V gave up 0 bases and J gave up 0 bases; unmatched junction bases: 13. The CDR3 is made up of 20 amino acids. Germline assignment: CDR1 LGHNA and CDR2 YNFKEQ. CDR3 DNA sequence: TGTGCCAGCAGCCAAGAGCCCGCACGTCGCGGGGGGAACTCCTACAATGAGCAGTTCTTC. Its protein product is CASSQEPARRGGNSYNEQFF.

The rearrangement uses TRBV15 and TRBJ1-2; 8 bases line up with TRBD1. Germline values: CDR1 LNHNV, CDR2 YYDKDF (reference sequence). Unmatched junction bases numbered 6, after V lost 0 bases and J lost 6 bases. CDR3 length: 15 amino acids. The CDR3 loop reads CATSRESPGGDGYTF. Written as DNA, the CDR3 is TGTGCCACCAGCAGAGAAAGCCCAGGGGGCGATGGCTACACCTTC.

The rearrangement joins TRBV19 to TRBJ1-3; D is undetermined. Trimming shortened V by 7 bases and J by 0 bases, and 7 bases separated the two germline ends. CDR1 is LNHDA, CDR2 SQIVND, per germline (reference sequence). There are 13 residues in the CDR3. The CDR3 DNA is TGTGCCAGTACACAGATCTCTGGAAACACCATATATTTT. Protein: CASTQISGNTIYF.

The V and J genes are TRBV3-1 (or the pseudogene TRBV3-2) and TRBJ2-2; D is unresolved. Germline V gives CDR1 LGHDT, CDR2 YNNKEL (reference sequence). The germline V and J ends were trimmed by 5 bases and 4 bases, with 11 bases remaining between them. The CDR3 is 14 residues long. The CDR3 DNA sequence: TGTGCCAGCAGCTCTCAAGCGAGCACCGGGGAGCTGTTTTTT. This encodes CASSSQASTGELFF.

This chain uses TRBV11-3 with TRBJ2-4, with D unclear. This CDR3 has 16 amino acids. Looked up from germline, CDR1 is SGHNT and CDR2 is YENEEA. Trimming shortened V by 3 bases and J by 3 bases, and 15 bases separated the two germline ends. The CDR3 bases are TGTGCCAGCAGCTTTGTACGCGTTGAGGACAAAAACATTCAGTACTTC. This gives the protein CASSFVRVEDKNIQYF.

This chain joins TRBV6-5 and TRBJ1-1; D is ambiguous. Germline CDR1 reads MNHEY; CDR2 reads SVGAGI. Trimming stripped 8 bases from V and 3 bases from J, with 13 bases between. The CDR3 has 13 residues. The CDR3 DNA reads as TGTGCCAGCGGGCCCCGCAAGGACACTGAAGCTTTCTTT. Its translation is CASGPRKDTEAFF.

The CDR3 reads CASSPTGFYEQYF. CDR3 DNA sequence: TGTGCCAGCAGCCCAACAGGGTTCTACGAGCAGTACTTC. This chain connects TRBV27 to TRBJ2-7, with D perhaps matching TRBD1 (6 bases). V was trimmed by 6 bases and J by 3 bases, leaving 12 bases between them. Germline lookup yields CDR1 MNHEY and CDR2 SMNVEV (reference sequence). The CDR3 runs to 13 residues.

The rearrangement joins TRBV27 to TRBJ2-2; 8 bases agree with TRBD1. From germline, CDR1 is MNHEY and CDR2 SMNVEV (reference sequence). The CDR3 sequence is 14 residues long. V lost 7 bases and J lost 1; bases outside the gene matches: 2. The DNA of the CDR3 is TGTGCCAGCACCGGACAGGGGAACACCGGGGAGCTGTTTTTT. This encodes CASTGQGNTGELFF.

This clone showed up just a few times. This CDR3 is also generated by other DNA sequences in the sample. CDR3: CASSQDLWRGATGELFF. CDR3 DNA sequence: TGTGCCAGCAGCCAAGATCTTTGGCGGGGCGCCACCGGGGAGCTGTTTTTT. This chain links TRBV4-2 with TRBJ2-2, with a possible D match to TRBD2 (6 bases). The CDR3 covers 17 residues. Per the germline V gene, CDR1 is LGHNA and CDR2 is YNFKEQ. The V end was cut by 0 bases, the J end by 4 bases, with 15 bases between.

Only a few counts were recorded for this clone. CDR3 residues: CASSYSTGSRSPRRGFRDTQYF. Here the CDR3 DNA reads TGTGCCAGCAGTTACTCGACAGGGTCGAGGTCTCCCCGTCGAGGTTTTCGAGATACGCAGTATTTT. V usage is TRBV6-7 and J usage is TRBJ2-3; the match to TRBD1 covers 7 bases. TRBV6-7 is placed among ORFs of uncertain function. V lost 0 bases and J lost 5; bases outside the gene matches: 26. The CDR3 is made up of 22 amino acids.

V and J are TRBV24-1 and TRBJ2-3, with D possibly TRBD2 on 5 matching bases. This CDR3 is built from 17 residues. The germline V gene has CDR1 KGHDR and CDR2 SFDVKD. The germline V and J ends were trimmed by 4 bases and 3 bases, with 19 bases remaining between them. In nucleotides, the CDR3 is TGTGCCACCAGTGACCCGAAGGAGGCCCTCCCTACAGATACGCAGTATTTT. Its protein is CATSDPKEALPTDTQYF.